These 14 T cell receptor beta chains came from one sample sequenced in a study of T-cell reconstitution after alpha-beta-depleted transplantation in children. As it was prepared, the TCRbeta library received unique molecular identifiers. TCRdb itself ran the PCR reads through MiXCR, one entry per CDR3 protein. This sample carries 120,000 or so distinct CDR3 sequences, about a tenth of them seen once, and the ten largest clones take about 7.3%. The sequenced sample was PBMCs from the stem cell graft donor, obtained from the stem cell graft. The receptor source for this set is a human donor who donated a stem cell graft to a child with acute lymphoblastic leukemia.

The chain carries TRBV10-3 and TRBJ2-5; no definite D call. This CDR3 has 12 amino acids. The V end was cut by 3 bases, the J end by 5 bases, with 7 bases between. Germline V gene data show CDR1 as ENHRY and CDR2 as SYGVKD. This chain's CDR3 is CAISEEPETQYF. The CDR3 coding sequence is TGTGCCATCAGTGAAGAACCGGAGACCCAGTACTTC.

This clonotype occurred many times. DNA for the CDR3: TGCGCCAGCAGCCGCGGACCGGGACGGTTTAACTATGGCTACACCTTC. Amino acids: CASSRGPGRFNYGYTF. The V call is TRBV4-3, the J call TRBJ1-2; the D gene is possibly TRBD1 (5 bases). Germline CDR1 is LGHNA and CDR2 is YSLEER. The CDR3 runs 16 residues. The V end was cut by 4 bases, the J end by 1 base, with 16 bases between.

The rearrangement uses TRBV28 and TRBJ2-3; the match to TRBD1 covers 7 bases. This CDR3 has 14 amino acids. In germline, CDR1 is MDHEN, CDR2 SYDVKM. The J segment lost 2 bases and the V segment lost 3 bases, leaving 2 bases of the junction unmatched. The CDR3 loop reads CASSLGQFTDTQYF. The DNA of the CDR3 is TGTGCCAGCAGTTTGGGACAGTTCACAGATACGCAGTATTTT. Filled out from reference TRBV28 and TRBJ2-3, the complete variable domain reads DVKVTQSSRYLVKRTGEKVFLECVQDMDHENMFWYRQDPGLGLRLIYFSYDVKMKEKGDIPEGYSVSREKKERFSLILESASTNQTSMYLCASSLGQFTDTQYFGPGTRLTVL.

This clonotype was counted at least ten times. The chain has TRBV7-9 and TRBJ1-1; D is perhaps TRBD1 (5 bases). The CDR3 loop spans 15 amino acids. With 1 base removed from V and 4 bases from J, the gap between germline ends came to 13 bases. Germline V gives CDR1 SEHNR, CDR2 FQNEAQ (reference sequence). The CDR3 bases are TGTGCCAGCAGCTTAGTTATGGGACTGTCCACTGAAGCTTTCTTT. It codes for CASSLVMGLSTEAFF. The full variable domain, completed using reference TRBV7-9 and TRBJ1-1, is DTGVSQNPRHKITKRGQNVTFRCDPISEHNRLYWYRQTLGQGPEFLTYFQNEAQLEKSRLLSDRFSAERPKGSFSTLEIQRTEQGDSAMYLCASSLVMGLSTEAFFGQGTRLTVV.

This clonotype was counted ten times or more. The rearrangement uses TRBV7-9 and TRBJ2-7, with a possible D match to TRBD2 (6 bases). Germline V lookup: CDR1 SEHNR, CDR2 FQNEAQ (reference sequence). The CDR3 loop spans 14 amino acids. V lost 4 bases, J lost 6 bases, and 16 bases lay in between. The DNA for the CDR3 is TGTGCCAGCAGCTCGGGACTGTCACTAGGCGAGCAGTACTTC. It is translated as CASSSGLSLGEQYF. Supplemented by reference TRBV7-9 and TRBJ2-7, the full variable domain reads DTGVSQNPRHKITKRGQNVTFRCDPISEHNRLYWYRQTLGQGPEFLTYFQNEAQLEKSRLLSDRFSAERPKGSFSTLEIQRTEQGDSAMYLCASSSGLSLGEQYFGPGTRLTVT.

As concerns this clonotype: A much more abundant neighbour one base away suggests this may be a read error. The chain recombines TRBV20-1 with TRBJ2-1; D is possibly TRBD1 or TRBD2 (5 bases each). CDR3 length: 17 amino acids. From germline, CDR1 is DFQATT and CDR2 SNEGSKA (reference sequence). V lost 5 bases and J 9 bases, leaving 29 bases between the germline ends. In DNA, the CDR3 is TGCAGTGCTTGGGGGTCAGACGGTGAGGGTGTTTTAGGTGAGCAGTTCTTC. It specifies CSAWGSDGEGVLGEQFF.

This clonotype came up many times. This chain uses TRBV4-2 with TRBJ2-5, with TRBD2 identical over 9 bases. With V trimmed by 4 bases and J by 5 bases, 20 bases remained unmatched. Germline assignment: CDR1 LGHNA and CDR2 YNFKEQ. The CDR3 loop spans 19 amino acids. The CDR3 sequence: CASSLGTDIAGVARETQYF. The CDR3 nucleotides read TGTGCCAGCAGCCTCGGGACTGATATAGCGGGAGTGGCTCGGGAGACCCAGTACTTC.

This clonotype was counted ten times or more. The chain couples TRBV9 to TRBJ2-1; D call uncertain. The CDR3 totals 14 residues. The V and J ends lost 2 bases and 1 base respectively, with 7 bases between them. From germline, CDR1 is SGDLS and CDR2 YYNGEE. The CDR3 here is CASSVADSYNEQFF. CDR3 DNA sequence: TGTGCCAGCAGCGTCGCCGATTCCTACAATGAGCAGTTCTTC.

This clonotype was recorded many times. The gene calls are TRBV27 and TRBJ1-5; D is uncertain. V dropped 4 bases and J dropped 0 bases, with 10 bases sitting between them. Germline CDR1 is MNHEY and CDR2 is SMNVEV (reference sequence). The CDR3 extends over 15 amino acids. CDR3 coding DNA: TGTGCCAGCAGTTCCCTGGGTGGTAGCAATCAGCCCCAGCATTTT. This encodes CASSSLGGSNQPQHF.

This clonotype was seen repeatedly, ten times or more. The V and J genes are TRBV29-1 and TRBJ1-1; D is possibly TRBD1 (6 bases). Germline lookup yields CDR1 SQVTM and CDR2 ANQGSEA. This CDR3 is built from 12 residues. The V end lost 7 bases, the J end lost 6 bases, and 15 bases lay between the germline ends. CDR3 DNA: TGCAGCGGAGGGGGGGCGCGCTCTGAAGCTTTCTTT. Its translation is CSGGGARSEAFF.

This clonotype was recorded at least ten times. The rearrangement uses TRBV25-1 and TRBJ1-2; perhaps TRBD1 as D (6 bases). The germline gives CDR1 MGHDK, CDR2 SYGVNS. The V and J ends lost 5 bases and 3 bases respectively, with 13 bases between them. This CDR3 contains 14 residues. The CDR3 region has the DNA TGTGCCAGCAGTTCTCTTGGGGGCCACTATGGCTACACCTTC. Residues: CASSSLGGHYGYTF.

The chain links TRBV28 to TRBJ2-5; 13 bases fit TRBD2. Germline CDR1 reads MDHEN; CDR2 reads SYDVKM. The V gene end was trimmed by 2 bases and the J gene end by 6 bases; junction bases not matched to a gene: 6. The CDR3 is 16 amino acids. CDR3 nucleotide sequence: TGTGCCAGCAGTTTACCAGGACTAGCGGGAGTACAGACCCAGTACTTC. Residues: CASSLPGLAGVQTQYF.

This clonotype has at least ten counts. The J gene is TRBJ1-5, the V gene TRBV6-2 or TRBV6-3; D remains unclear. Per the germline V gene, CDR1 is MNHEY and CDR2 is SVGEGT. The CDR3 extends over 13 amino acids. Trimming removed 7 bases at V and 4 bases at J, with 11 bases between. CDR3 sequence (DNA): TGTGCCAGCACTGTGGCCGGGAATCAGCCCCAGCATTTT. The encoded protein is CASTVAGNQPQHF.

This clonotype was detected ten times or more. The chain combines TRBV20-1 with TRBJ2-1, with 8 bases that match TRBD2. The CDR3 sequence is 15 residues long. V lost 4 bases and J lost 7; bases outside the gene matches: 12. CDR1 DFQATT and CDR2 SNEGSKA come from the germline V gene (reference sequence). CDR3 nucleotide sequence: TGCAGTGCTACCCCAGAAAGCGGGAGTTGGAATGAGCAGTTCTTC. This gives the protein CSATPESGSWNEQFF.